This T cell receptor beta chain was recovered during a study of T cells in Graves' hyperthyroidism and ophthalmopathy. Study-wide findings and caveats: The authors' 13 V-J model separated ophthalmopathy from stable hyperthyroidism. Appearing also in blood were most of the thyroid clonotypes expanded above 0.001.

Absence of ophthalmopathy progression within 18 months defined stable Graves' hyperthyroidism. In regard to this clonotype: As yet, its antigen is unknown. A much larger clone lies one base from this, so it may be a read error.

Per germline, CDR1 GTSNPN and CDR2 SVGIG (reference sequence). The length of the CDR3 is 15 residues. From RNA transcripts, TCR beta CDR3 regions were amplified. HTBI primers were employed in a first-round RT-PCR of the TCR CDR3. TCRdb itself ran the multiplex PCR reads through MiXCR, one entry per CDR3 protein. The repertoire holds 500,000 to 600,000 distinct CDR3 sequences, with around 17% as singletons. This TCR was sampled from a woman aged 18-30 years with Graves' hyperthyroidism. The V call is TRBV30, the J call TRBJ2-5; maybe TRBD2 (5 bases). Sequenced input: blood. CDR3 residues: CVWSVIGNRGETQYF. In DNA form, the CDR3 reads TGTGTCTGGAGTGTTATCGGCAATCGGGGAGAGACCCAGTACTTC.